This T cell receptor (beta chain) was captured in a study of blood T cell repertoires in COVID-19. Study information: PBMCs, B-cell-depleted T cells, or T cells provided the cDNA or gDNA that made up the material.

Per the germline V gene, CDR1 is SGHVS and CDR2 is FNYEAQ. Trimming took 3 bases from V and 5 from J, leaving 10 bases between them. CDR3 length: 14 residues. Assay used: immunoSEQ multiplex PCR; TCRdb lists only in-frame clones, some missing. This sample carries under 200,000 clones, 65% to 90% of them seen once, and the ten largest clones take 4% to 6.5%. Cohorts were determined from participant-reported clinical history. The source is a woman aged 55 to 70 with acute COVID-19. Material: PBMCs or T cells enriched from blood (not recorded which). The genes are TRBV7-6 and TRBJ2-2; weak D call: TRBD2 (6 bases). The CDR3 nucleotides are TGTGCCAGCAGCTTTGGGACTCCAACCGGGGAGCTGTTTTTT. This sequence encodes CASSFGTPTGELFF.